This T cell receptor beta chain is drawn from a study of Ad26.COV2.S vaccination and SARS-CoV-2 variants. Overall study: Ad26.COV2.S shots went into the muscle once or twice, 56 days apart. Broader study findings: Total responses of T cells may have been underestimated by the analyses of TCR breadth and depth.

Only in-frame clones appear in the TCRdb table, and some are missing; sequencing was by immunoSEQ multiplex PCR. The sample lists 300,000 to 350,000 clones; 75% to 90% were seen once. With regard to this clone: Its specificity is unknown.

Treatment noted: around 19 received Ad26.COV2.S at low or high dose, single or two shots; roughly 5 received placebo; per-sample allocation not given. Samples came from day 63 after the first vaccine or placebo injection. V was cut by 1 base and J by 2 bases, with 9 bases left in between. Germline V gene sequence: CDR1 SGHTS, CDR2 YDEGEE. The CDR3 has 15 amino acids. This chain joins TRBV5-8 and TRBJ2-2, with a tentative D call TRBD1 (6 bases). The TCR comes from a person between 18 and 65 years old who received the Ad26.COV2.S COVID-19 vaccine or a placebo. The input for sequencing was peripheral blood, taken in a trial of Ad26.COV2.S vaccine versus placebo. The CDR3 bases are TGTGCCAGCAGCTTGACACAGGGCAACACCGGGGAGCTGTTTTTT. Translation gives CASSLTQGNTGELFF.